This T cell receptor (beta chain) stems from a study of cytomegalovirus exposure and HLA in healthy donors. V shed 7 bases, J shed 8 bases, and the junction held 8 bases outside the gene matches. Germline lookup yields CDR1 ENHRY and CDR2 SYGVKD. The CDR3 runs to 14 residues. Turning to this clone: Antigen unknown.

Points from the study as a whole: What was likely a sequencing artifact was a cluster of highly shared sequence variants.

The PCR made use of 60 Vbeta and 13 Jbeta primers. TCRdb's table, derived via immunoSEQ multiplex PCR, lists solely in-frame clones and lacks some. The table includes 100,000 to 150,000 clones, 80% detected once. V usage is TRBV10-3 and J usage is TRBJ1-4, with 9 bases matching TRBD1. Sequencing was done on a sample of PBMCs. The TCR was taken from a man aged 30 to 39 in good health and CMV-seronegative. CDR3 DNA: TGTGCCATCAAGAAGGGACAGGGAGACGAAAAACTGTTTTTT. It yields the protein CAIKKGQGDEKLFF.